The text below deals with one T cell receptor (beta chain). This sample stems from a study of OX40 agonist ivuxolimab in advanced cancers. Overall study: Two patients with cutaneous melanoma and one with hepatocellular carcinoma, three in total, showed partial responses.

This CDR3 region has 14 residues. The V gene's germline CDR1 is MNHEY and CDR2 SVGAGI. V gave up 6 bases and J gave up 2 bases; unmatched junction bases: 5. Only in-frame clones appear in the TCRdb table, and some are missing; sequencing was by immunoSEQ multiplex PCR. The sample shows 50,000 to 80,000 clones, under 90% of them seen only once. The chain uses TRBV6-5 and TRBJ2-7, with 9 nucleotides matching TRBD2. Material: CD4+ or CD8+ T cells sorted from blood, obtained in a trial of the OX40 agonist ivuxolimab. The sequence was obtained from an adult with an advanced solid tumor such as melanoma, head and neck, liver or kidney cancer. CDR3 sequence reads: CASRTAGGTYEQYF. The CDR3 DNA sequence: TGTGCCAGCAGGACGGCGGGGGGGACCTACGAGCAGTACTTC.